The clone carrying this T cell receptor beta chain occurred many times. Germline values: CDR1 LGHDT, CDR2 YNNKEL (reference sequence). The CDR3 sequence is 14 residues long. J was trimmed by 4 bases and V by 6 bases; bases with no gene match: 6. TCRdb fed the RACE reads into MiXCR, producing one record per CDR3 protein. The sample has 300,000 to 450,000 distinct CDR3 sequences, less than 6.5% seen once. This sample is drawn from a study of human T cells and chemical hapten exposure. Time point meaning: pre-sensitization, week 0. Described treatment: therapeutic diphenylcyclopropenone sensitization with weekly scalp DPC.

This clonotype was sampled from a woman in her 50s with alopecia areata. Some clones in this sample may be carry-over from other donors' samples. Source: whole blood, taken in connection with sensitization to the hapten diphenylcyclopropenone (DPC). The rearrangement links TRBV3-1 to TRBJ2-5; 9 bases align to TRBD1. In DNA, the CDR3 is TGTGCCAGCAGGGACAGGGGAGCAGGAGAGACCCAGTACTTC. Translating gives CASRDRGAGETQYF.